This TCR beta chain stems from a study of cytomegalovirus exposure and HLA in healthy donors. The overall study: HLA-typed donors were the source of 83 million or so unique TCRs held in an early data release.

The PCR made use of 60 Vbeta and 13 Jbeta primers. Here immunoSEQ multiplex PCR was the method, and the copy in TCRdb shows in-frame clones only, minus some. The data hold 75,000 to 80,000 clones, with about four fifths observed a single time. Regarding this clone: The antigen is undetermined. This CDR3 is also generated by other DNA sequences in the sample.

Study results and limitations: Researchers reported in a later analysis that common viral pathogens appeared linked to several top clusters. Prediction of most subjects' HLA-A and HLA-B alleles by TCR beta sequences was reportedly accurate.

The junction had 5 bases not matched to a gene; V was cut back by 4 bases and J by 3 bases. Germline CDR1 reads MNHEY; CDR2 reads SVGAGI. The CDR3 is made up of 14 amino acids. This sequence originates from a male donor in good health and CMV-seropositive. The sequencing sample was made of PBMCs. The chain joins TRBV6-5 to TRBJ2-7, with 8 bases aligning to TRBD1. CDR3 DNA: TGTGCCAGCAGTTTAGGTACAGGGGGCTACGAGCAGTACTTC. Translation gives CASSLGTGGYEQYF.